The clone carrying this T cell receptor beta chain was detected many times. The target antigen is unknown. This specimen belongs to a study of neurological immune-mediated disorders. Study-level findings and limits: CDR3 amino acid sequences of expanded clones were not shared across subjects, a result suggesting private repertoires in all groups.

The CDR3 is 15 residues long. The V gene's germline CDR1 is MNHEY and CDR2 SVGAGI. J gave up 1 base and V 4 bases, and 3 bases lay outside the gene matches. TCRdb reprocessed the 5' RACE reads with MiXCR, giving one entry per CDR3 protein. The profile shows 20,000 to 25,000 distinct CDR3 sequences, more than 14% of them singletons. The sequence derives from a female donor with HTLV-1-associated myelopathy (HAM/TSP). This chain joins TRBV6-5 and TRBJ1-3; 8 bases map to TRBD1. Sequenced material: PBMCs. As DNA, the CDR3 is TGTGCCAGCAGTTCGCAGGGGGCTTCTGGAAACACCATATATTTT. Translating gives CASSSQGASGNTIYF.